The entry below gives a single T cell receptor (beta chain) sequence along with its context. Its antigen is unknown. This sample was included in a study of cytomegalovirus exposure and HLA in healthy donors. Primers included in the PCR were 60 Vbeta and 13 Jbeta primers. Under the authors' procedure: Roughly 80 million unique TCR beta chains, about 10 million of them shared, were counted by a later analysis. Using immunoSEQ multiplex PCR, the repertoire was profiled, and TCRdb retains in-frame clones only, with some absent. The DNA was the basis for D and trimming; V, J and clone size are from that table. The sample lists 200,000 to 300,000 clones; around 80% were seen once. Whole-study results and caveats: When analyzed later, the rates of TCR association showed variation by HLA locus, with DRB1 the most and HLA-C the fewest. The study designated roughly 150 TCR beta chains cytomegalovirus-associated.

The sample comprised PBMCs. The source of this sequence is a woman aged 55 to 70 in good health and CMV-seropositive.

The CDR3 DNA is TGTGCCAGCAGCCTTGGACAGCTCATGAACACTGAAGCTTTCTTT. It yields the protein CASSLGQLMNTEAFF. The rearrangement joins TRBV11-2 to TRBJ1-1, with D maybe TRBD1 (6 bases). The CDR3 runs to 15 residues. The germline gives CDR1 SGHAT, CDR2 FQNNGV. Trimming stripped 5 bases from V and 0 bases from J, with 13 bases between.